Reported below is one T cell receptor beta chain. The data belong to a study of blood T cell repertoires in COVID-19. Across the whole study: Acute and convalescent COVID-19 samples came from the United States, Italy and Spain. T cells, B-cell-depleted T cells, or PBMCs supplied cDNA or gDNA.

In the original workflow: Amplification of reference gene primers provided the estimated nucleated cell counts. The method was immunoSEQ multiplex PCR; TCRdb's version includes in-frame clones alone and lacks a portion of them. The DNA gave D and trimming, while V, J and clone size come from that table. The sample lists around 67,000 clones, 81% occurring once. V was pared by 0 bases and J by 0 bases, with 9 bases between. Per germline, CDR1 MNHEY and CDR2 SVGAGI. The CDR3 extends over 16 amino acids. Sequencing was carried out using peripheral blood. This TCR was sampled from a human donor in a cohort sampled during active COVID-19. J is TRBJ2-4 and V is TRBV6-5; D may be TRBD1 (5 bases). The CDR3 is CASSYSIGEAKNIQYF. For the CDR3, the DNA is TGTGCCAGCAGTTACTCGATAGGGGAAGCCAAAAACATTCAGTACTTC.